This T cell receptor (beta chain) was obtained from a study of blood T cell repertoires in COVID-19. Study-level background: From the United States, Italy and Spain came samples of acute and convalescent COVID-19. PBMCs, B-cell-depleted T cells, or T cells were the source of the cDNA or gDNA that made up the material.

Clones were sequenced by immunoSEQ multiplex PCR, and TCRdb holds only the in-frame ones, with some missing. The sample comprises 300,000 or so clones, about 83% of which are singletons, and 0.95% to 1.5% rests with the top ten. Germline V gene sequence: CDR1 SGHTS, CDR2 YDEGEE. The CDR3 loop spans 13 amino acids. J lost 5 bases, V lost 2 bases, and 3 bases had no gene match. This sequence originates from a woman between 45 and 60 years old with acute or convalescent COVID-19. Sequencing used peripheral blood. J is TRBJ2-7 and V is TRBV5-8, with TRBD1 matching 8 bases. CDR3 coding DNA: TGTGCCAGCAGCTTAGAGACAGGGGACGAGCAGTACTTC. It is translated as CASSLETGDEQYF. The whole variable domain, remainder taken from reference TRBV5-8 and TRBJ2-7, is EAGVTQSPTHLIKTRGQQATLRCSPISGHTSVYWYQQALGLGLQFLLWYDEGEERNRGNFPPRFSGRQFPNYSSELNVNALELEDSALYLCASSLETGDEQYFGPGTRLTVT.